The 28 T cell receptor beta chains listed next were all sequenced from one sample in a study of blood T cells in healthy people across ages. Together with a sample-barcoded 5' primer, a J-beta primer mix was included in a second PCR lasting about 7 to 11 cycles. TCRdb passed the 5' RACE reads through MiXCR, listing each CDR3 protein once. In the table there are about 630,000 distinct CDR3 sequences, roughly 21% of which are singletons. The specimen sequenced was blood. The origin of the receptors is a man aged 65 to 85 in good health.

There are a few counts of this clonotype. This chain uses TRBV5-4 with TRBJ2-3, with D unclear. Germline lookup yields CDR1 SGHNT and CDR2 YYREEE (reference sequence). This CDR3 is 13 amino acids long. V lost 4 bases to trimming and J lost 3 bases, with 9 bases between them. The CDR3 reads CASSQRQTDTQYF. The CDR3, as DNA: TGTGCCAGCAGCCAACGCCAAACAGATACGCAGTATTTT.

The V and J genes are TRBV4-3 and TRBJ1-4, with D maybe TRBD1 (5 bases). Trimming stripped 4 bases from V and 8 bases from J, with 17 bases between. Germline assignment: CDR1 LGHNA and CDR2 YSLEER. This CDR3 is 15 amino acids long. CDR3 nucleotide sequence: TGCGCCAGCAGCCGTGGGCAGGGTCGTGAGGAAAAACTGTTTTTT. It specifies CASSRGQGREEKLFF.

CDR3: CATLSGTGNTGELFF. The CDR3 coding sequence is TGTGCCACGCTTTCCGGGACAGGGAACACCGGGGAGCTGTTTTTT. The chain couples TRBV10-3 to TRBJ2-2; 8 nucleotides agree with TRBD1. Per the germline V gene, CDR1 is ENHRY and CDR2 is SYGVKD. The CDR3 totals 15 residues. Trimming took 10 bases from V and 1 from J; bases not matched to a gene: 8.

This clonotype has more than one count but fewer than ten. The chain is built from TRBV20-1 and TRBJ2-5; D call uncertain. The CDR3 sequence is 11 residues long. V was shortened by 7 bases and J by 3 bases, with 9 bases between the two germline ends. Germline V gene lookup returns CDR1 DFQATT and CDR2 SNEGSKA (reference sequence). The CDR3 sequence: CSGCLEETQYF. Here the CDR3 DNA reads TGCAGTGGATGCTTGGAAGAGACCCAGTACTTC.

This clonotype came up a few times. A clone one base away is much larger, so this may be a read error. V and J are TRBV5-1 and TRBJ2-2; unclear D gene. From germline, CDR1 is SGHRS and CDR2 YFSETQ. This CDR3 comprises 13 residues. DNA for the CDR3: TGCTCCAGCTCTAGGGAAGGTACCGGGGAGCTGTTTTTT. Its protein product is CSSSREGTGELFF.

This clonotype occurred a few times. CDR3 sequence: CASSPNGQGTYNEQFF. For the CDR3, the DNA is TGTGCCAGCAGTCCCAACGGACAGGGGACCTACAATGAGCAGTTCTTC. The rearrangement joins TRBV7-3 to TRBJ2-1; 9 bases match TRBD1. The trim removed 6 bases at V and 2 bases at J, leaving 8 bases unmatched. Germline-derived CDR1 and CDR2 are SGHTA and FQGTGA. CDR3 length: 16 amino acids.

The chain carries TRBV5-1 and TRBJ2-1; D is possibly TRBD2 (7 bases). Germline CDR1 SGHRS, CDR2 YFSETQ. V gave up 4 bases and J gave up 8 bases, with 16 bases separating them. This CDR3 has 14 residues. The CDR3 nucleotides are TGCGCCAGCAGCGCGACTAGAGGGGGGGATGAGCAGTTCTTC. Protein sequence: CASSATRGGDEQFF.

This clonotype has more than one count but fewer than ten. V and J are TRBV6-2 or TRBV6-3 and TRBJ2-7, with a tentative D call TRBD2 (6 bases). The last part of the DNA fits TRBJ2-1 better; the J call may be wrong. From germline, CDR1 is MNHEY and CDR2 SVGEGT. This CDR3 has 17 residues. In DNA form, the CDR3 reads TGTGCCAGCAGTTACGTCCCGAGACTAGAAGTTGGCGATGAGCAGTTCTTC. Encoded protein: CASSYVPRLEVGDEQFF.

V gene TRBV20-1 combines with J gene TRBJ2-5, with D perhaps TRBD2 (6 bases). The J call is uncertain, as TRBJ2-7 better fits the DNA end. The CDR3 spans 15 residues. Germline lookup yields CDR1 DFQATT and CDR2 SNEGSKA (reference sequence). The CDR3 nucleotides read TGCAGTGCTAGAGATCTGTTGCGGGGATCCTACGAGCAGTACTTC. This translates into CSARDLLRGSYEQYF.

The chain's CDR3 is CASRLLAGSSYNEQFF. As DNA, the CDR3 is TGCGCCAGCAGATTACTAGCGGGAAGCTCCTACAATGAGCAGTTCTTC. The V and J genes are TRBV5-1 and TRBJ2-1, with 10 positions matching TRBD2. CDR3 length: 16 amino acids. V dropped 5 bases and J dropped 0; count of bases not matched to a gene: 5. Per germline, CDR1 SGHRS and CDR2 YFSETQ.

In this sample, this clonotype turned up a few times. This chain links TRBV7-6 with TRBJ2-5; D remains unclear. The germline CDR1 and CDR2 sequences are SGHVS and FNYEAQ. This CDR3 has 16 residues. V was trimmed by 5 bases and J by 0 bases, leaving 16 bases between them. The CDR3 DNA sequence: TGTGCCAGCAGCCTCAGGCCCCTAGAGCACCAAGAGACCCAGTACTTC. Its translation is CASSLRPLEHQETQYF.

This clonotype was seen a handful of times. This rearrangement joins TRBV7-2 to TRBJ2-1; TRBD2 might be the D (6 bases). Germline V gene lookup returns CDR1 SGHTA and CDR2 FQGNSA. Trimming removed 5 bases from V and 3 bases from J, with 14 bases in between. CDR3 length: 15 residues. The CDR3 sequence: CASSPASAIYNEQFF. In DNA form, the CDR3 reads TGTGCCAGCAGCCCAGCTAGCGCCATCTACAATGAGCAGTTCTTC.

Only a few counts were recorded for this clonotype. The chain recombines TRBV19 with TRBJ1-2; no clear D gene. CDR1 LNHDA and CDR2 SQIVND come from the germline V gene (reference sequence). CDR3 length equals 14 residues. The V end was cut by 3 bases, the J end by 1 base, with 9 bases between. DNA for the CDR3: TGTGCCAGTAGTATGGGCAGTGTTAACTATGGCTACACCTTC. This translates into CASSMGSVNYGYTF.

The rearrangement joins TRBV20-1 to TRBJ2-5; 7 nucleotides match TRBD2. Matching the DNA end better, TRBJ2-1 makes the J call doubtful. This CDR3 spans 12 amino acids. Germline-derived CDR1 and CDR2 are DFQATT and SNEGSKA (reference sequence). DNA of the CDR3: TGCAGTGCTGTGACTAGCAGCAATGAGCAGTTCTTC. Its translation: CSAVTSSNEQFF.

Comment on this clonotype: At one end the junction does not follow the germline gene, possibly because of a read error. The chain joins TRBV12-3 or TRBV12-4 to TRBJ1-5; D is unresolved. This CDR3 has 15 residues. CDR3 sequence: CASSLWPRANQPRHF. The CDR3 DNA reads TGTGCCAGCAGTTTGTGGCCCCGGGCGAATCAGCCCCGGCATTTT.

The V call is TRBV29-1, the J call TRBJ2-5, with D possibly being TRBD1 or TRBD2 (6 bases each). The CDR3 length is 13 residues. CDR1 is SQVTM, CDR2 ANQGSEA, per germline. V was clipped by 2 bases and J by 11 bases, with 18 bases between them. The CDR3 DNA reads TGCAGCGTTGAAAATTTAGGGGGTGGGGGGCAGTACTTC. This sequence encodes CSVENLGGGGQYF.

This clonotype was detected only a few times. The chain joins TRBV3-1 to TRBJ2-1; TRBD2 matches at 11 bases. The CDR3 contains 17 residues. Germline-derived CDR1 and CDR2 are LGHDT and YNNKEL (reference sequence). Trimming at V came to 0 bases and at J to 8 bases, leaving 9 bases not matched to a gene. The CDR3 region is CASSQDILAGGGDEQFF. The CDR3 DNA is TGTGCCAGCAGCCAAGATATCCTAGCGGGAGGTGGGGATGAGCAGTTCTTC.

The chain recombines TRBV12-3 or TRBV12-4 with TRBJ2-4, with D perhaps given as TRBD1 or TRBD2 (5 bases each). The V end lost 5 bases, the J end lost 1 base, and 12 bases lay between the germline ends. The CDR3 is 15 amino acids. CDR3 bases: TGTGCCAGCAGTCCTGGGACCGCTGCCAAAAACATTCAGTACTTC. Translating it yields CASSPGTAAKNIQYF.

In this sample, this clonotype turned up a few times. The gene calls are TRBV28 and TRBJ1-3; D might be TRBD1 (6 bases). V dropped 7 bases and J dropped 0 bases, with 16 bases sitting between them. Looked up from germline, CDR1 is MDHEN and CDR2 is SYDVKM. CDR3 length: 16 amino acids. The CDR3 region is CASNTAGQSSGNTIYF. The DNA for the CDR3 is TGTGCCAGCAATACTGCTGGACAGTCCTCTGGAAACACCATATATTTT.

The CDR3 protein is CASGMAGLNEQFF. Written as DNA, the CDR3 is TGTGCTAGCGGAATGGCGGGGCTCAATGAGCAGTTCTTC. The rearrangement joins TRBV7-7 to TRBJ2-5; D may be TRBD2 (6 bases). The J call may be wrong; the DNA end is better matched by TRBJ2-1. The CDR3 runs 13 residues. The germline V gene encodes CDR1 SSHAT and CDR2 FNYEAQ (reference sequence).

Notes on this clonotype: This may stem from a read error, because a much larger clone lies one nucleotide away. This chain uses TRBV3-1 with TRBJ2-2; 8 nucleotides line up with TRBD1. CDR1 and CDR2 (germline): LGHDT, YNNKEL (reference sequence). The CDR3 consists of 19 residues. Here the CDR3 DNA reads TGTACCAGCAGCCAAGAAGGACAGGGTATCCAACCGAACACCGGGGAGCTGTTTTTT. It yields the protein CTSSQEGQGIQPNTGELFF.

The table lists this clonotype with a few counts. No conserved phenylalanine or tryptophan is present at the end of the CDR3, so a read error is the likely explanation. V gene TRBV7-2 combines with J gene TRBJ2-5, with a possible D match to TRBD2 (6 bases). V dropped 6 bases and J dropped 2 bases, with 16 bases sitting between them. This CDR3 has 15 residues. Per the germline V gene, CDR1 is SGHTA and CDR2 is FQGNSA. The DNA of the CDR3 is TGTGCCAGCAGTCCTTTGGCGGGAAGGCAAGAGACCCAGTACCTC. Its translation: CASSPLAGRQETQYL.

This chain joins TRBV7-9 and TRBJ1-5, with no clear D. CDR3 length: 16 residues. Trimming removed 1 base from V and 4 bases from J, with 14 bases in between. The germline V gene has CDR1 SEHNR and CDR2 FQNEAQ (reference sequence). CDR3 DNA: TGTGCCAGCAGCTTAGATCTGCCCCTGGGGAATCAGCCCCAGCATTTT. As protein: CASSLDLPLGNQPQHF.

This clonotype was seen a few times. V gene TRBV18 combines with J gene TRBJ1-1, with D possibly TRBD1 on 6 matching bases. Germline values: CDR1 KGHSH, CDR2 LQKENI. V lost 5 bases to trimming and J lost 4 bases, with 11 bases between them. This CDR3 comprises 13 residues. CDR3: CASSSGEGTEAFF. DNA of the CDR3: TGTGCCAGCTCATCAGGGGAGGGCACTGAAGCTTTCTTT.

This chain links TRBV6-5 with TRBJ2-5; D is unclear. The J call may be in error: the DNA end matches TRBJ2-7 better. The CDR3 sequence is 10 residues long. Germline V CDR1 and CDR2: MNHEY, SVGAGI. The CDR3: CAIGQYEQYF. DNA of the CDR3: TGTGCCATCGGGCAATACGAGCAGTACTTC.

This clonotype was picked up a small number of times. The chain has TRBV5-1 and TRBJ2-1; 10 nucleotides agree with TRBD2. This CDR3 has 15 residues. Unmatched junction bases numbered 8, after V lost 7 bases and J lost 4 bases. Germline CDR1 reads SGHRS; CDR2 reads YFSETQ. The CDR3 is CASGKAGGRYNEQFF. The CDR3 DNA is TGCGCCAGCGGCAAAGCGGGAGGGAGGTACAATGAGCAGTTCTTC. The full variable domain, its missing parts supplied by reference TRBV5-1 and TRBJ2-1, is KAGVTQTPRYLIKTRGQQVTLSCSPISGHRSVSWYQQTPGQGLQFLFEYFSETQRNKGNFPGRFSGRQFSNSRSEMNVSTLELGDSALYLCASGKAGGRYNEQFFGPGTRLTVL.

This clonotype turned up a few times. Here the CDR3 DNA reads TGTGCCAGCAGCCCGGATTTTGGGACAGGGGTCTGGGAGCAGTACTTC. This gives the protein CASSPDFGTGVWEQYF. This chain uses TRBV9 with TRBJ2-5; 10 nucleotides match TRBD1. The CDR3 extends over 16 amino acids. With V trimmed by 4 bases and J by 11 bases, 17 bases remained unmatched. CDR1 is SGDLS and CDR2 is YYNGEE in the germline V gene.

This clonotype occurred a few times. CDR3 protein: CATGSTSGNTIYF. The CDR3 DNA follows: TGTGCCACCGGGTCGACCTCTGGAAACACCATATATTTT. This chain links TRBV6-5 with TRBJ1-3; unclear D gene. The CDR3 has 13 residues. The V end lost 10 bases, the J end lost 0 bases, and 10 bases lay between the germline ends. In germline, CDR1 is MNHEY, CDR2 SVGAGI.